The clone carrying this T cell receptor beta chain was counted between two and nine times. Its antigen is currently unknown. V lost 7 bases, J lost 4 bases, and 13 bases stayed unmatched. The CDR3 extends over 17 amino acids. This specimen belongs to a study of response to subunit inactivated influenza vaccine. The study, taken as a whole, reports: A suggestion made by the authors is that each seasonal influenza vaccination recruits few new T cells.

One entry per CDR3 protein results from TCRdb running MiXCR on the RT-PCR reads. Here the sample spans 650,000 to 800,000 distinct CDR3 sequences, about 15% being singletons. The chain couples TRBV12-3 or TRBV12-4 to TRBJ2-5; TRBD2 matches 12 bases. The clonotype comes from a man over 45 who received an inactivated influenza vaccine. Source: PBMCs from blood, taken 14 days before vaccination. CDR3 nucleotide sequence: TGTGCCAGCACGGCCAGGGTGCTAGCGGGAGGGTTAGAGACCCAGTACTTC. This codes for CASTARVLAGGLETQYF.